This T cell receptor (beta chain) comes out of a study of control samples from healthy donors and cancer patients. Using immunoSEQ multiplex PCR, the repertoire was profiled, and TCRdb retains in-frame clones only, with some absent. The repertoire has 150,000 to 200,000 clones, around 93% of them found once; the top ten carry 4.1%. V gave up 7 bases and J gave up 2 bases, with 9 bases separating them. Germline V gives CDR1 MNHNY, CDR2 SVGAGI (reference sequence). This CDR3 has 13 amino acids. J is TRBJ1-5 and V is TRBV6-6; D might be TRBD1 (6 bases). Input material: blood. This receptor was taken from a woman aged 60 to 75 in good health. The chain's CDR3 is CASTRQGNQPQHF. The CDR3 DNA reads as TGTGCCAGCACAAGACAGGGCAATCAGCCCCAGCATTTT.